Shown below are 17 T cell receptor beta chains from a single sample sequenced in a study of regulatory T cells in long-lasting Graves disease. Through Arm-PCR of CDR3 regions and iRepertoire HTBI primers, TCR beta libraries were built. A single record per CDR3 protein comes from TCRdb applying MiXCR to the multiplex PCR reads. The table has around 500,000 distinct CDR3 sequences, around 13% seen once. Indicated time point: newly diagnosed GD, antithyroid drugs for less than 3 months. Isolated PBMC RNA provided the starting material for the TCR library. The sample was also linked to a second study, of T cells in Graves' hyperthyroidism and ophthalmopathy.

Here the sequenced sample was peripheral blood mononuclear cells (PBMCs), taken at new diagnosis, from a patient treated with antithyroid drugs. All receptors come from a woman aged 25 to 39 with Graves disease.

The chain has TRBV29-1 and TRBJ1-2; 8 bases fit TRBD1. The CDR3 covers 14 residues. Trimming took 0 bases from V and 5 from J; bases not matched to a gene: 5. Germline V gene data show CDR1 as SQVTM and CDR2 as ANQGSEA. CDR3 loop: CSVEDGTGLYGYTF. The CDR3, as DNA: TGCAGCGTTGAAGATGGGACAGGCCTGTATGGCTACACCTTC.

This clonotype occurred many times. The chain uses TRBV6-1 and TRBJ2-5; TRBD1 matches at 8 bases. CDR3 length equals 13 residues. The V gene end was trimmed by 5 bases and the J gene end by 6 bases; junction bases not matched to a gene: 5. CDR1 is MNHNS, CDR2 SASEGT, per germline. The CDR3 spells CASSPDRVQTQYF. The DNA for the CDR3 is TGTGCCAGCAGTCCGGACAGGGTACAGACCCAGTACTTC.

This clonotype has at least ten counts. CDR3 nucleotide sequence: TGCAGCGCACGATTTGGGGGACAGGGTACGGATACGCAGTATTTT. Protein sequence: CSARFGGQGTDTQYF. The chain is built from TRBV29-1 and TRBJ2-3; TRBD1 matches 9 bases. J gave up 6 bases and V 7 bases, and 14 bases lay outside the gene matches. CDR1 and CDR2 (germline): SQVTM, ANQGSEA. CDR3 length: 15 residues.

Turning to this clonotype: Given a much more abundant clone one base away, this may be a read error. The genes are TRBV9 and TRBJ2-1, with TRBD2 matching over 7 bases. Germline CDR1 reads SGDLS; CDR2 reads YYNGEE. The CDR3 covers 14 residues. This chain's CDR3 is CASSPSPGRNERFF. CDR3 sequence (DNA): TGTGCCAGCAGCCCATCCCCCGGGAGGAATGAGCGGTTCTTC.

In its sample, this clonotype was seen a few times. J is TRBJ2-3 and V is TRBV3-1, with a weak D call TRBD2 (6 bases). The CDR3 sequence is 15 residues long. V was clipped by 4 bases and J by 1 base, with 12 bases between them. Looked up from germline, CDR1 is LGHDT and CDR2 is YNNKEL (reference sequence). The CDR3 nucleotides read TGTGCCAGCAGCCCTAGCGACGGGGGCACAGATACGCAGTATTTT. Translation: CASSPSDGGTDTQYF.

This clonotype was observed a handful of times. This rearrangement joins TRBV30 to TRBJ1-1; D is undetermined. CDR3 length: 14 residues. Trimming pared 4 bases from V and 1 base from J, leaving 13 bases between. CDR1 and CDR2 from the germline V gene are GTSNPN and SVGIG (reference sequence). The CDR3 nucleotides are TGTGCCTGGACGGAGGGTTCAGCGAACACTGAAGCTTTCTTT. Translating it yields CAWTEGSANTEAFF.

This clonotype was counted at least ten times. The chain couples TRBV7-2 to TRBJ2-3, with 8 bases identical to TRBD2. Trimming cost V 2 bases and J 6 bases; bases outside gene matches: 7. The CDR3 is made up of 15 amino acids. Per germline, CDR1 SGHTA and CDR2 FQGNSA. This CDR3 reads CASSLQAGAADTQYF. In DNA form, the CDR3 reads TGTGCCAGCAGCTTACAAGCGGGAGCTGCGGATACGCAGTATTTT.

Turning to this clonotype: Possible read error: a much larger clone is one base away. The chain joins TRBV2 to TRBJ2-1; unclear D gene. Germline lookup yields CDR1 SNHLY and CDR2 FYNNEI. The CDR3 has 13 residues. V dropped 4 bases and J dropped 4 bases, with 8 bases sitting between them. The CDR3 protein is CASSGQQYNEQFF. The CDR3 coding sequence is TGTGCCAGCAGTGGTCAACAGTACAATGAGCAGTTCTTC.

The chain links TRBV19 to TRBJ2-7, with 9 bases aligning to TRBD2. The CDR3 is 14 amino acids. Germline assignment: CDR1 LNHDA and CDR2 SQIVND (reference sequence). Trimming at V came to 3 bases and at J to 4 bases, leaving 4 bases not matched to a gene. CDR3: CASSMGLANYEQYF. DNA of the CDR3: TGTGCCAGTAGTATGGGACTAGCCAATTACGAGCAGTACTTC.

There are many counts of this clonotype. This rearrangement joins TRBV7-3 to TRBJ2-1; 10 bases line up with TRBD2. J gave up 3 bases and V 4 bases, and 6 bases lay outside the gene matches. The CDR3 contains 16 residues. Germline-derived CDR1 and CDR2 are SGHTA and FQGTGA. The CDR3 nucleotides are TGTGCCAGCAGCTCTACCCCTAGCGGGGGCTACAATGAGCAGTTCTTC. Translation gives CASSSTPSGGYNEQFF.

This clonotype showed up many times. CDR3 nucleotide sequence: TGTGCCAGCAGTACTGCTATACTCGGAAACACCATATATTTT. Protein: CASSTAILGNTIYF. The V gene is TRBV12-3 or TRBV12-4, the J gene TRBJ1-3; D not certain. The CDR3 is 14 amino acids. V lost 5 bases and J 4 bases, leaving 12 bases between the germline ends.

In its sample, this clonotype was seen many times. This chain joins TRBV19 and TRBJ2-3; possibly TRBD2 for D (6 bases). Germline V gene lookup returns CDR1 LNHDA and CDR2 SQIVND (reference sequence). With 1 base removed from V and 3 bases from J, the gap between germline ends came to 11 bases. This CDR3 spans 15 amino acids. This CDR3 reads CASSIAGVGTDTQYF. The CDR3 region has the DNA TGTGCCAGTAGTATAGCGGGAGTGGGGACAGATACGCAGTATTTT.

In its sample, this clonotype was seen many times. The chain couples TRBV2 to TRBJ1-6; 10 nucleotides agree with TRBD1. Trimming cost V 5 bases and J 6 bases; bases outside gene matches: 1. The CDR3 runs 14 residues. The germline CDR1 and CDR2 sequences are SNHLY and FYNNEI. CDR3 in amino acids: CASSRDRGNSPLHF. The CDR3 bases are TGTGCCAGCAGTAGGGACAGGGGTAATTCACCCCTCCACTTT.

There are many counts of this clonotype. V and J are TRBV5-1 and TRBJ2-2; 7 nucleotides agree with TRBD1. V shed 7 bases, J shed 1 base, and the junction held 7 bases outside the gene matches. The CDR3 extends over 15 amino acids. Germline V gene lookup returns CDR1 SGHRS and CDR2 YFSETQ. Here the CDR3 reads CASYRGQRNTGELFF. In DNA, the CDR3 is TGCGCCAGCTACCGGGGACAGCGGAACACCGGGGAGCTGTTTTTT.

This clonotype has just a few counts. In nucleotides, the CDR3 is TGTGCCAGCAGCTTCGTCTCCCTCTCCAATGAGCAGTTCTTC. This codes for CASSFVSLSNEQFF. This chain connects TRBV28 to TRBJ2-1; D call uncertain. The CDR3 has 14 residues. Trimming pared 6 bases from V and 6 bases from J, leaving 15 bases between. Germline V CDR1 and CDR2: MDHEN, SYDVKM.

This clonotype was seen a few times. This CDR3 is CASGHGSNYGYTF. CDR3 sequence (DNA): TGTGCCAGCGGTCACGGATCTAACTATGGCTACACCTTC. V is TRBV7-9 and J is TRBJ1-2; unclear D gene. V lost 8 bases, J lost 0 bases, and 10 bases lay in between. Germline CDR1 SEHNR, CDR2 FQNEAQ (reference sequence). The CDR3 contains 13 residues.

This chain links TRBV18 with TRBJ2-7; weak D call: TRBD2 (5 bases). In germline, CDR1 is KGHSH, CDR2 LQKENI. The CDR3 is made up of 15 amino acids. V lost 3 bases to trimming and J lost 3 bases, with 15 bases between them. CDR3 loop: CASSPTGVPFYEQYF. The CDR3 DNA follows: TGTGCCAGCTCACCCACCGGGGTTCCTTTCTACGAGCAGTACTTC.